This T cell receptor (beta chain) was recovered during a study of shared clonotypes between healthy human individuals. Turning to the study itself: For every donor, three CD4 naive, three CD4 memory, two CD8 naive and one CD8 memory plates were used.

Broader study findings: Across several donors, naive CD4 shared roughly 5.2%, naive CD8 over 3%, memory CD4 about 2.4%, memory CD8 under 0.5%.

Note on this clone: Its antigen is not identified.

CDR3 length: 15 amino acids. Per the germline V gene, CDR1 is SGHAT and CDR2 is FQNNGV. The V and J ends lost 3 bases and 6 bases, in that order; junction bases with no gene match: 11. CD4+ cells yielded CD45RA+ naive and CD45RA-negative memory subsets. TCRdb's copy holds only in-frame clones and misses some; the assay was immunoSEQ multiplex PCR. The table includes approximately 1.4 million clones, approximately 98% detected once. The chain joins TRBV11-2 to TRBJ2-7; 7 bases are a match to TRBD2. Sequenced sample: naive CD4+ T cells sorted from blood. The subset denotes: CD45RA+ positively selected. This TCR was recovered from a man aged 30 to 39 in good health. The CDR3 loop is CASSLGVGGHLEQYF. CDR3 nucleotide sequence: TGTGCCAGCAGCTTGGGCGTGGGAGGGCATCTCGAGCAGTACTTC.